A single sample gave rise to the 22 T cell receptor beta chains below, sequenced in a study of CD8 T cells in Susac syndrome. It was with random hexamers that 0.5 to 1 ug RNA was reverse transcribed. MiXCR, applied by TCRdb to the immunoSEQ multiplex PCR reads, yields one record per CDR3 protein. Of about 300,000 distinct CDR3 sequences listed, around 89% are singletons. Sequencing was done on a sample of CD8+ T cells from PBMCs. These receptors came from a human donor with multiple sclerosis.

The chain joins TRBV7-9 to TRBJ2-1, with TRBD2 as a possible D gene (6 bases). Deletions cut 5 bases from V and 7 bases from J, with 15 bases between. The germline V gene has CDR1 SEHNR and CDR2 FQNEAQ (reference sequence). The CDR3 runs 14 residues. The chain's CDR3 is CASSLPKRANEQFF. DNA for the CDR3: TGTGCCAGCAGCCTCCCGAAGCGGGCGAATGAGCAGTTCTTC.

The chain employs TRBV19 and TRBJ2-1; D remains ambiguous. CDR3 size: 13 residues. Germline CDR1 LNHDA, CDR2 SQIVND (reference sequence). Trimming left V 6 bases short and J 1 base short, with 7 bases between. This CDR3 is CASSLPSYNEQFF. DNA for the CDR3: TGTGCCAGTAGCCTCCCATCCTACAATGAGCAGTTCTTC.

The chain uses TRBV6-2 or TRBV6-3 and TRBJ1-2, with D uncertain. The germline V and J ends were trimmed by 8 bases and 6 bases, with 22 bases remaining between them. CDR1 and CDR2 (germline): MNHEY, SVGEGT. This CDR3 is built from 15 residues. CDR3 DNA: TGTGCCAGCGGATTACCCAAAGGGTGGCAACATGGCTACACCTTC. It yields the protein CASGLPKGWQHGYTF.

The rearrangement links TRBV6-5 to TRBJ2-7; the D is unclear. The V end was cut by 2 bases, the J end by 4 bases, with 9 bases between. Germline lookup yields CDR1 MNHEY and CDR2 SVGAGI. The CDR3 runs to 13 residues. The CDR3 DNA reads TGTGCCAGCAGTTACGGTATAGGGTACGAGCAGTACTTC. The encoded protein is CASSYGIGYEQYF.

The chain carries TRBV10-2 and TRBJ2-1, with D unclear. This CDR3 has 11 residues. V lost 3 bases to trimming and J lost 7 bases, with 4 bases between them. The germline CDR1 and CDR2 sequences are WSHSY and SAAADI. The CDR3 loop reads CASSDGNEQFF. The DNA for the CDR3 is TGCGCCAGCAGTGATGGGAATGAGCAGTTCTTC.

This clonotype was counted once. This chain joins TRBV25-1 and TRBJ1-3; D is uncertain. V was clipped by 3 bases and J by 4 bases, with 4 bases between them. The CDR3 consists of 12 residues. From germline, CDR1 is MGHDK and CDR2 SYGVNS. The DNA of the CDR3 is TGTGCCAGCAGTGAGACAGGAAACACCATATATTTT. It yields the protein CASSETGNTIYF. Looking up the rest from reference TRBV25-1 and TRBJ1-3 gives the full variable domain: EADIYQTPRYLVIGTGKKITLECSQTMGHDKMYWYQQDPGMELHLIHYSYGVNSTEKGDLSSESTVSRIRTEHFPLTLESARPSHTSQYLCASSETGNTIYFGEGSWLTVV.

The CDR3 here is CASSQEMYQGADTQYF. The CDR3 DNA follows: TGTGCCAGCAGCCAAGAAATGTATCAGGGGGCCGATACGCAGTATTTT. The V gene is TRBV3-1, the J gene TRBJ2-3, with 8 bases that match TRBD1. The CDR3 consists of 16 residues. The V segment lost 0 bases and the J segment 6 bases; nucleotides outside the gene matches: 8. The germline CDR1 and CDR2 sequences are LGHDT and YNNKEL (reference sequence).

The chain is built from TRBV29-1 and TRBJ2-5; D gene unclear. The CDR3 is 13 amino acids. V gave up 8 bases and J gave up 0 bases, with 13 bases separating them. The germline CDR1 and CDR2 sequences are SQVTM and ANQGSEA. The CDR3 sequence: CSFWMGYQETQYF. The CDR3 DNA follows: TGCAGCTTCTGGATGGGGTACCAAGAGACCCAGTACTTC.

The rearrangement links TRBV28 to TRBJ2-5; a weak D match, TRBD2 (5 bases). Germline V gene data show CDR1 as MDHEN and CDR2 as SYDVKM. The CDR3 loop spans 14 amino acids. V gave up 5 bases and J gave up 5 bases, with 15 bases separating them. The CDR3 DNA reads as TGTGCCAGCAGTCCACACCGGTCGGGGGAGACCCAGTACTTC. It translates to CASSPHRSGETQYF.

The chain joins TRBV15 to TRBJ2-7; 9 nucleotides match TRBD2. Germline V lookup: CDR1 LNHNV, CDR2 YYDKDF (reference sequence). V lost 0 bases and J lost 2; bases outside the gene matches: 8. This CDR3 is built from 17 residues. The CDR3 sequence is CATSRDQPSGDPYEQYF. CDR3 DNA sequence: TGTGCCACCAGCAGAGATCAGCCTAGCGGGGACCCCTACGAGCAGTACTTC.

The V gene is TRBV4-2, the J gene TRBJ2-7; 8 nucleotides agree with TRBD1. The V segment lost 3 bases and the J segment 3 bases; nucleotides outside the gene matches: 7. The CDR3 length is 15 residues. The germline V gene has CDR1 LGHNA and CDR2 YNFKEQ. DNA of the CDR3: TGTGCCAGCAGCCAGTTACAGGGGGGCAGCTACGAGCAGTACTTC. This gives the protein CASSQLQGGSYEQYF.

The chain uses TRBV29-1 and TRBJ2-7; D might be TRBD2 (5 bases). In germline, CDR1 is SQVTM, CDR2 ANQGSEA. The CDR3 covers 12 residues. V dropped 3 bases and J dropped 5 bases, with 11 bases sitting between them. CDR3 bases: TGCAGCGTTGATCTCAGCGGAGACGAGCAGTACTTC. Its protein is CSVDLSGDEQYF.

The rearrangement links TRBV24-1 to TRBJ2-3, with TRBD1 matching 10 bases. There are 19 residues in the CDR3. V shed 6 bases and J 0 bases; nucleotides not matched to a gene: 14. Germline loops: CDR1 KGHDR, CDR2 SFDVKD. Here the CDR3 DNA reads TGTGCCACCAGTCCTGAAGGGACAGGGGTGCCTTCTAGCACAGATACGCAGTATTTT. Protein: CATSPEGTGVPSSTDTQYF.

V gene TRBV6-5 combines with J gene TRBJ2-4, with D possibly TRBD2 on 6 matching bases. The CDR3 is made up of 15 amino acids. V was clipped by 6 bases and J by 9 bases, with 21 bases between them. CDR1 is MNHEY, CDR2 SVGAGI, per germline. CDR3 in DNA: TGTGCCAGCAGCCCATCTGGGGGGACTTCGAGCATTCAGTACTTC. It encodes CASSPSGGTSSIQYF.

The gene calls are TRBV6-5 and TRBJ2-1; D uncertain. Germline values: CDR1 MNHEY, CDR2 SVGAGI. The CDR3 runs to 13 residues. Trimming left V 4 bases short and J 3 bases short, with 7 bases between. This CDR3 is CASSSMDYNEQFF. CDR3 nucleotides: TGTGCCAGCAGTTCAATGGACTACAATGAGCAGTTCTTC.

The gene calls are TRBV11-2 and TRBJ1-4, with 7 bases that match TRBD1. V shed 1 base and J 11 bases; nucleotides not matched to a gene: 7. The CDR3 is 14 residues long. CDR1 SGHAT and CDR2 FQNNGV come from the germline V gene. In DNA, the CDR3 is TGTGCCAGCAGCTTAGGGACAGGCCTCCAGAAACTGTTTTTT. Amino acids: CASSLGTGLQKLFF. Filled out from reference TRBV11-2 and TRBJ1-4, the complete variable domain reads EAGVAQSPRYKIIEKRQSVAFWCNPISGHATLYWYQQILGQGPKLLIQFQNNGVVDDSQLPKDRFSAERLKGVDSTLKIQPAKLEDSAVYLCASSLGTGLQKLFFGSGTQLSVL.

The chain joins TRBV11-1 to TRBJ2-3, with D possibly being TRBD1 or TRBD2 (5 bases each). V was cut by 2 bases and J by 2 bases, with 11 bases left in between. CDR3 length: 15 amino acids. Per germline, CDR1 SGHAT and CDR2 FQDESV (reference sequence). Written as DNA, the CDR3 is TGTGCCAGCAGCTTACCGAGGGGTTCCACAGATACGCAGTATTTT. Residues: CASSLPRGSTDTQYF.

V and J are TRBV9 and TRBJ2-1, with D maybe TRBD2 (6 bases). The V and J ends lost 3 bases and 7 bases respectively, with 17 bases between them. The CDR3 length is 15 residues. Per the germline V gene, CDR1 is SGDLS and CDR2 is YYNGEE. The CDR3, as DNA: TGTGCCAGCAGCGCCGTAGCGGCAAACTTTAATGAGCAGTTCTTC. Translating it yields CASSAVAANFNEQFF.

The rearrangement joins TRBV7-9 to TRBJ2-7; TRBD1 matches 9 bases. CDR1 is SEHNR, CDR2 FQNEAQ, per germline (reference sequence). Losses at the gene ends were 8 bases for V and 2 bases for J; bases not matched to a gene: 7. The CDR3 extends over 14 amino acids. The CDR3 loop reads CASSPRDRAYEQYF. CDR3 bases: TGTGCCAGCTCACCAAGGGACAGGGCCTACGAGCAGTACTTC.

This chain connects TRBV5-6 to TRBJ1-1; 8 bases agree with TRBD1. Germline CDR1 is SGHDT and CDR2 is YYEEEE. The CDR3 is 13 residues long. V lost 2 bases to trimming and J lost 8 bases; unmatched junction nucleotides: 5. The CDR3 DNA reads TGTGCCAGCAGCTTTGGAGCAGGGGGCGAAGCTTTCTTT. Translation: CASSFGAGGEAFF.

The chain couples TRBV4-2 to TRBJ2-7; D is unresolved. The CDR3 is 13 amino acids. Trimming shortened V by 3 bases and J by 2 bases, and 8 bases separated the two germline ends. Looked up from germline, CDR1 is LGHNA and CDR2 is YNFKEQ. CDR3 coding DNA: TGTGCCAGCAGCCAGACAAATACCTACGAGCAGTACTTC. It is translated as CASSQTNTYEQYF.

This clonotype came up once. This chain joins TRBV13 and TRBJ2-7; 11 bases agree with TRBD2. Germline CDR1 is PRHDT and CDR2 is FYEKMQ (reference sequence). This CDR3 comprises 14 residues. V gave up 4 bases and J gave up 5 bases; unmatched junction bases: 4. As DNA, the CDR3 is TGTGCCAGCAGCTCGACTAGCGGGATCCACGAGCAGTACTTC. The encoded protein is CASSSTSGIHEQYF.